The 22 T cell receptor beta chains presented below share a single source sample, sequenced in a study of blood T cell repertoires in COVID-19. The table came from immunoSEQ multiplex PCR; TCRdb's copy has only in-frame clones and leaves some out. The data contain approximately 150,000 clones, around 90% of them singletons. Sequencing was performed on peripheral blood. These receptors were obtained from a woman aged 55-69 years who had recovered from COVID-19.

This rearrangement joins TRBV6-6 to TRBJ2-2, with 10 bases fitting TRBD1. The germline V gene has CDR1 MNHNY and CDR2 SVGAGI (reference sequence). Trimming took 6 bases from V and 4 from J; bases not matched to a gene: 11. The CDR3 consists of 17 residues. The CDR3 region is CASSRRQGAEGTGELFF. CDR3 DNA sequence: TGTGCCAGCAGCCGAAGACAGGGGGCGGAAGGCACCGGGGAGCTGTTTTTT.

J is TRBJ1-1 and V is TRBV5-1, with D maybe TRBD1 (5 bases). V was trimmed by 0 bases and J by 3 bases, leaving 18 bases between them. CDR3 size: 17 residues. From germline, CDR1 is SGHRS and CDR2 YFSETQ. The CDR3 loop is CASSLDYQGTGDTEAFF. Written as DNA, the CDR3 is TGCGCCAGCAGCTTGGATTATCAGGGTACTGGGGACACTGAAGCTTTCTTT. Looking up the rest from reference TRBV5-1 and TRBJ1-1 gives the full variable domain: KAGVTQTPRYLIKTRGQQVTLSCSPISGHRSVSWYQQTPGQGLQFLFEYFSETQRNKGNFPGRFSGRQFSNSRSEMNVSTLELGDSALYLCASSLDYQGTGDTEAFFGQGTRLTVV.

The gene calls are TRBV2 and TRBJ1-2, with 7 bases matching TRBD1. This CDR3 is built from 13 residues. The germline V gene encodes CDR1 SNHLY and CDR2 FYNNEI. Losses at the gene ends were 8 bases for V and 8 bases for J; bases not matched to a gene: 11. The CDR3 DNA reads TGTGCCAGCTCCTTAGACAGGGTGGAGGGCTACACCTTC. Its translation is CASSLDRVEGYTF.

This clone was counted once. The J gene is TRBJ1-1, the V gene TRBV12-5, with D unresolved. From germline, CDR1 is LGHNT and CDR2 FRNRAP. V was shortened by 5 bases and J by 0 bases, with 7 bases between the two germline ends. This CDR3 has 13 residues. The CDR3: CASGPGMNTEAFF. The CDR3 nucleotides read TGTGCTAGTGGTCCAGGAATGAACACTGAAGCTTTCTTT. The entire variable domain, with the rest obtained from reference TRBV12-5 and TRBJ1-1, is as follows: DARVTQTPRHKVTEMGQEVTMRCQPILGHNTVFWYRQTMMQGLELLAYFRNRAPLDDSGMPKDRFSAEMPDATLATLKIQPSEPRDSAVYFCASGPGMNTEAFFGQGTRLTVV.

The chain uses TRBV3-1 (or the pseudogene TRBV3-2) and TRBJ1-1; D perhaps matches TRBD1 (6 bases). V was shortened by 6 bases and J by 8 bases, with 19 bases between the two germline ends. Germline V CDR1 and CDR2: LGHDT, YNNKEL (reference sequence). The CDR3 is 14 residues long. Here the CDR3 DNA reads TGTGCCAGCAGATGGACAGAATCGTCCCCCGAAGCTTTCTTT. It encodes CASRWTESSPEAFF.

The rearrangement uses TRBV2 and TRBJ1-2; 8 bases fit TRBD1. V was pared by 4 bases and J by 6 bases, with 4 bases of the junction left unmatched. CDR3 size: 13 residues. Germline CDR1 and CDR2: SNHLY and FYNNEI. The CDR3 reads CASSAPGGNGYTF. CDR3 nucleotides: TGTGCCAGCAGTGCCCCAGGGGGCAATGGCTACACCTTC.

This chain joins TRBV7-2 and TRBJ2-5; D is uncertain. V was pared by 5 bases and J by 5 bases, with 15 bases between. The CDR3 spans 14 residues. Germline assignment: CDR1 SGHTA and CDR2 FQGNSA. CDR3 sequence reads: CASSGLGSGETQYF. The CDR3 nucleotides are TGTGCCAGCAGCGGCCTGGGCAGTGGGGAGACCCAGTACTTC.

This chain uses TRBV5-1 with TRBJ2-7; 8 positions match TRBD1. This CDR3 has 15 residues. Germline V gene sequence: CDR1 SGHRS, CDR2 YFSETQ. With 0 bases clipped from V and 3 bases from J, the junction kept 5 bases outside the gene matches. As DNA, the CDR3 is TGCGCCAGCAGCTTGGGGGGACAGGAGCTCTACGAGCAGTACTTC. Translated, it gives CASSLGGQELYEQYF.

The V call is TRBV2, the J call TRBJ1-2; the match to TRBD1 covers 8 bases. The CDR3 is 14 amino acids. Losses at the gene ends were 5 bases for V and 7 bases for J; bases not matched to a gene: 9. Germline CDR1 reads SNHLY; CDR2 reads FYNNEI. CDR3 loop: CASSPRQGAAGYTF. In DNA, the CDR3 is TGTGCCAGCAGTCCACGGCAGGGGGCGGCTGGCTACACCTTC.

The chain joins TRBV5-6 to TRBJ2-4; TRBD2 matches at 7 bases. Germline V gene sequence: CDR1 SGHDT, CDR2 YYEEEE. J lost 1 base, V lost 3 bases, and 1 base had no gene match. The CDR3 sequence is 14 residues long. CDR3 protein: CASSWRGAKNIQYF. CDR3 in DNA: TGTGCCAGCAGCTGGCGGGGGGCCAAAAACATTCAGTACTTC.

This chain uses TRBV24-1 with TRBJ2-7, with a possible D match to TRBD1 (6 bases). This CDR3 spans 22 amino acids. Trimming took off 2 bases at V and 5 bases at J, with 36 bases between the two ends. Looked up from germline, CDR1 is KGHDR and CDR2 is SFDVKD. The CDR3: CATSDSVSFLWPALGGRDEQYF. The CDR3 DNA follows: TGTGCCACCAGTGATTCGGTCTCGTTTCTGTGGCCCGCTTTAGGGGGTAGGGACGAGCAGTACTTC.

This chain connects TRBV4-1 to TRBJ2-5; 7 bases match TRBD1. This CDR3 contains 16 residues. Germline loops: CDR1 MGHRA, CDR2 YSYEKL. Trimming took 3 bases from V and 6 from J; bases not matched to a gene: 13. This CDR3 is CASSQQTGWMEKTQYF. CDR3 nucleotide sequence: TGCGCCAGCAGCCAGCAGACAGGGTGGATGGAAAAGACCCAGTACTTC.

The CDR3 coding sequence is TGTGCCAGCAGCCAAGGGGCTAACCCCTACAATGAGCAGTTCTTC. Its protein product is CASSQGANPYNEQFF. The chain carries TRBV3-1 (or the pseudogene TRBV3-2) and TRBJ2-1, with unresolved D. CDR1 and CDR2 from the germline V gene are LGHDT and YNNKEL (reference sequence). The CDR3 is made up of 15 amino acids. Trimming left V 1 base short and J 2 bases short, with 9 bases between.

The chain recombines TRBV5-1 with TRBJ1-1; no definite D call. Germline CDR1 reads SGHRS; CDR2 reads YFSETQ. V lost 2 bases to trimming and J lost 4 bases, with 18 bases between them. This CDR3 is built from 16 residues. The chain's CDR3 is CASSFQPGSEGTEAFF. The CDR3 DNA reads TGCGCCAGCAGCTTTCAGCCCGGCAGCGAGGGCACTGAAGCTTTCTTT.

CDR3 sequence: CASSYGGATNEKLFF. In DNA, the CDR3 is TGTGCCAGCAGTTACGGAGGGGCAACTAATGAAAAACTGTTTTTT. This chain connects TRBV6-5 to TRBJ1-4; perhaps TRBD1 as D (5 bases). Trimming pared 2 bases from V and 0 bases from J, leaving 7 bases between. Germline V CDR1 and CDR2: MNHEY, SVGAGI. CDR3 length: 15 amino acids.

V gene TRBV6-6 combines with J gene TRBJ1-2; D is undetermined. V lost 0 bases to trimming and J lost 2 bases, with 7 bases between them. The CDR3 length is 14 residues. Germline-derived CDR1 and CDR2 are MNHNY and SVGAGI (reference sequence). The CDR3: CASSYSNSNYGYTF. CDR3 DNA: TGTGCCAGCAGTTACTCGAACAGCAACTATGGCTACACCTTC.

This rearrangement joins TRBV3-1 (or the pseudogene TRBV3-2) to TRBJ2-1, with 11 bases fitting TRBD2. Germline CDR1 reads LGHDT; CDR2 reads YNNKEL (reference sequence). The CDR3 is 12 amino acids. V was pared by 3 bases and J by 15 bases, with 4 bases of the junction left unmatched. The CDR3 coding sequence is TGTGCCAGCAGCCAGGGACTAGCGGTACCGTTCTTC. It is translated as CASSQGLAVPFF.

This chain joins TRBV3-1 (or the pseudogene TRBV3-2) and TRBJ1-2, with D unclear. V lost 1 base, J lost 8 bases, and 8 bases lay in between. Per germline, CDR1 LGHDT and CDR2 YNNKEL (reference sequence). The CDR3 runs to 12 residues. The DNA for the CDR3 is TGTGCCAGCAGCCAAGCAACAGTCGGCTACACCTTC. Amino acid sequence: CASSQATVGYTF.

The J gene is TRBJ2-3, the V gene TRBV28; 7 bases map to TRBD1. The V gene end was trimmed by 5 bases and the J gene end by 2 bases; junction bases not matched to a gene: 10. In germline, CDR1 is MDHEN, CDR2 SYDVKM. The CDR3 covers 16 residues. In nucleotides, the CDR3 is TGTGCCAGCAGTCCACCGACAGGGAGTTTCACAGATACGCAGTATTTT. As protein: CASSPPTGSFTDTQYF.

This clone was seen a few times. CDR3 nucleotides: TGCGCCAGCAGCCCAAGGACTAGTCGCGATGAGCAGTTCTTC. The encoded protein is CASSPRTSRDEQFF. The J gene is TRBJ2-1, the V gene TRBV10-1, with 7 bases aligning to TRBD2. The germline CDR1 and CDR2 sequences are WNHNN and SYGVQD (reference sequence). After removal of 6 bases from V and 8 bases from J, the junction contained 10 bases not matched to a gene. CDR3 size: 14 residues.

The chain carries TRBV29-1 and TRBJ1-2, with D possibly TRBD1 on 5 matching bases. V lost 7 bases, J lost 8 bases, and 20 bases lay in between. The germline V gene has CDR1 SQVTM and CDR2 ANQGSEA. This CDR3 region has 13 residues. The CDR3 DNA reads TGCAGCGATGCGTCTTATCAGGGTCCCGGCTACACCTTC. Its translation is CSDASYQGPGYTF. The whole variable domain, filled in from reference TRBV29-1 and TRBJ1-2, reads SAVISQKPSRDICQRGTSLTIQCQVDSQVTMMFWYRQQPGQSLTLIATANQGSEATYESGFVIDKFPISRPNLTFSTLTVSNMSPEDSSIYLCSDASYQGPGYTFGSGTRLTVV.

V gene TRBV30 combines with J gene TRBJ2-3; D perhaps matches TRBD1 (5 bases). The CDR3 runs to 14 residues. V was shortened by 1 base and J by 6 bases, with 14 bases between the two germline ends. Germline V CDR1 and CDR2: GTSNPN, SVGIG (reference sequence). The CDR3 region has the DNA TGTGCCTGGAGTGCCTTGAAGGGGCGGGATACGCAGTATTTT. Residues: CAWSALKGRDTQYF.